The 26 T cell receptor beta chains given below trace back to one sample, sequenced in a study of shared clonotypes between healthy human individuals. Assay used: immunoSEQ multiplex PCR; TCRdb lists only in-frame clones, some missing. The sample shows approximately 1,000,000 clones, roughly 77% of them seen only once. Sequenced: memory CD4+ T cells from PBMCs. Described subset: CD45RA-negative fraction. Receptors were obtained from a man in his late teens or twenties in good health. Some clones in this sample may be carry-over from other donors' samples.

Written as DNA, the CDR3 is TGTGCCAGCAGCCCGACAGGGGGCGAGAGGTCACCCCTCCACTTT. Its translation is CASSPTGGERSPLHF. This chain connects TRBV2 to TRBJ1-6; 10 positions agree with TRBD1. CDR3 length equals 15 residues. Germline CDR1 SNHLY, CDR2 FYNNEI. V shed 6 bases and J 10 bases; nucleotides not matched to a gene: 9.

The rearrangement uses TRBV7-3 and TRBJ2-5; 12 bases align to TRBD2. The V and J ends lost 5 bases and 9 bases, in that order; junction bases with no gene match: 10. This CDR3 is built from 15 residues. Germline CDR1 is SGHTA and CDR2 is FQGTGA. CDR3 nucleotides: TGTGCCAGCAGCAAAGGGACTAGCGGGCTGTCGGCCCAGTACTTC. It translates to CASSKGTSGLSAQYF. The complete variable domain, with remaining parts taken from reference TRBV7-3 and TRBJ2-5, reads GAGVSQTPSNKVTEKGKYVELRCDPISGHTALYWYRQSLGQGPEFLIYFQGTGAADDSGLPNDRFFAVRPEGSVSTLKIQRTERGDSAVYLCASSKGTSGLSAQYFGPGTRLLVL.

The table lists this clone with a few counts. The CDR3 reads CASSERGPPFF. The CDR3 DNA reads TGTGCCAGTTCGGAGCGGGGCCCCCCTTTCTTT. This chain joins TRBV19 and TRBJ1-1; D perhaps matches TRBD1 (5 bases). Trimming stripped 8 bases from V and 12 bases from J, with 16 bases between. CDR1 is LNHDA and CDR2 is SQIVND in the germline V gene (reference sequence). This CDR3 is built from 11 residues.

The V call is TRBV7-5, the J call TRBJ2-7; the tabulated D call, TRBD2, remains unverified against the DNA. TRBV7-5 is flagged as a pseudogene. This CDR3 is built from 16 residues. CDR3 region: CVRSLGWTRGPYEQYF. The DNA of the CDR3 is TGTGTCAGAAGCTTAGGATGGACTAGGGGCCCCTACGAGCAGTACTTC.

This clone was detected only once. The chain links TRBV27 to TRBJ2-3; D is uncertain. CDR1 and CDR2 from the germline V gene are MNHEY and SMNVEV (reference sequence). The CDR3 extends over 13 amino acids. With 3 bases removed from V and 4 bases from J, the gap between germline ends came to 8 bases. For the CDR3, the DNA is TGTGCCAGCAGTTTCTCCCTAGCAGATACGCAGTATTTT. Protein: CASSFSLADTQYF.

The chain combines TRBV19 with TRBJ1-5; D perhaps matches TRBD1 (6 bases). Germline loops: CDR1 LNHDA, CDR2 SQIVND (reference sequence). The CDR3 has 15 amino acids. V was pared by 5 bases and J by 3 bases, with 14 bases between. The CDR3 loop reads CASSVRTVANQPQHF. CDR3 in DNA: TGTGCCAGTAGTGTTCGGACAGTCGCCAATCAGCCCCAGCATTTT.

The chain employs TRBV30 and TRBJ2-7; 10 nucleotides match TRBD2. Germline V lookup: CDR1 GTSNPN, CDR2 SVGIG (reference sequence). V was clipped by 0 bases and J by 9 bases; unmatched bases: 17. The CDR3 sequence is 17 residues long. The CDR3 region has the DNA TGTGCCTGGAGTGTAGGAACTAGCGGGATGGCTGCCTGGGTGCAGTACTTC. As protein: CAWSVGTSGMAAWVQYF.

This clone turned up a few times. This sequence joins TRBV6-1 and TRBJ2-1; D ambiguous. Between the trimmed V and J ends, which lost 2 bases and 9 bases, there was a span of 11 bases. This CDR3 contains 13 residues. Germline CDR1 and CDR2: MNHNS and SASEGT. The CDR3 DNA sequence: TGTGCCAGCAGTGAAAATAGGGTGACTGAGCAGTTCTTC. Translation: CASSENRVTEQFF.

The chain employs TRBV18 and TRBJ1-2; D possibly corresponds to TRBD1 (6 bases). V gave up 4 bases and J gave up 1 base, with 16 bases separating them. This CDR3 is built from 16 residues. Germline V gene data show CDR1 as KGHSH and CDR2 as LQKENI. The CDR3 coding sequence is TGTGCCAGCTCACTTACTCCCGGACAGATTAACTATGGCTACACCTTC. Protein: CASSLTPGQINYGYTF.

The chain has TRBV28 and TRBJ1-1, with D perhaps TRBD1 (6 bases). V lost 3 bases and J lost 5, with 16 bases in between. The germline V gene has CDR1 MDHEN and CDR2 SYDVKM. The CDR3 contains 15 residues. CDR3 DNA: TGTGCCAGCAGTTTTGGGGGCGCCCCGTTGACTGAAGCTTTCTTT. Translating it yields CASSFGGAPLTEAFF.

This chain links TRBV9 with TRBJ1-1; 11 bases are a match to TRBD1. CDR1 is SGDLS, CDR2 YYNGEE, per germline. J lost 3 bases, V lost 0 bases, and 7 bases had no gene match. The CDR3 covers 17 residues. The DNA for the CDR3 is TGTGCCAGCAGCGTAGCGGGACAGGGGGTTATTGACACTGAAGCTTTCTTT. Translating it yields CASSVAGQGVIDTEAFF. Together with reference TRBV9 and TRBJ1-1, the CDR3 gives the full variable domain: DSGVTQTPKHLITATGQRVTLRCSPRSGDLSVYWYQQSLDQGLQFLIQYYNGEERAKGNILERFSAQQFPDLHSELNLSSLELGDSALYFCASSVAGQGVIDTEAFFGQGTRLTVV.

This chain connects TRBV4-1 to TRBJ1-3, with D unclear. Germline assignment: CDR1 MGHRA and CDR2 YSYEKL. V was pared by 0 bases and J by 5 bases, with 14 bases between. CDR3 size: 16 residues. CDR3 sequence (DNA): TGCGCCAGCAGCCAAGAATATCCGGGAGGAAGAAACACCATATATTTT. This sequence encodes CASSQEYPGGRNTIYF.

A word on this clone: The same CDR3 is also encoded by other DNA sequences in this sample. The chain's CDR3 is CASSEVFTDTQYF. The CDR3 DNA is TGTGCCAGCAGTGAAGTATTCACAGATACGCAGTATTTT. The V gene is TRBV6-1, the J gene TRBJ2-3; D is uncertain. Between the trimmed V and J ends, which lost 1 base and 2 bases, there was a span of 4 bases. The CDR3 loop spans 13 amino acids. CDR1 MNHNS and CDR2 SASEGT come from the germline V gene.

The chain is built from TRBV27 and TRBJ2-3; D is possibly TRBD1 (6 bases). Germline CDR1 and CDR2: MNHEY and SMNVEV (reference sequence). Trimming left V 6 bases short and J 2 bases short, with 18 bases between. The CDR3 loop spans 16 amino acids. Here the CDR3 DNA reads TGTGCCAGCAGCCGCCCGACAGGTCGTTTCACAGATACGCAGTATTTT. It yields the protein CASSRPTGRFTDTQYF.

The chain is built from TRBV29-1 and TRBJ2-5; D is unclear. CDR1 and CDR2 from the germline V gene are SQVTM and ANQGSEA. The CDR3 covers 11 residues. The CDR3 DNA reads as TGCAGTGAAAAGATAGGACCGACCCAGTACTTC. Encoded protein: CSEKIGPTQYF.

The chain recombines TRBV28 with TRBJ1-5; 8 bases are a match to TRBD1. The germline V gene encodes CDR1 MDHEN and CDR2 SYDVKM. V gave up 6 bases and J gave up 2 bases; unmatched junction bases: 9. This CDR3 contains 16 residues. Here the CDR3 DNA reads TGTGCCAGCAGGGGACAGGAGGCGGTCGGCAATCAGCCCCAGCATTTT. This translates into CASRGQEAVGNQPQHF.

The chain is built from TRBV5-4 and TRBJ2-7; no clear D. CDR1 is SGHNT and CDR2 is YYREEE in the germline V gene (reference sequence). V lost 1 base and J lost 1, with 9 bases in between. The CDR3 runs to 14 residues. The CDR3 DNA reads TGTGCCAGCAGCTTGATGGGCGGATCCTACGAGCAGTACTTC. Encoded protein: CASSLMGGSYEQYF.

The chain combines TRBV19 with TRBJ2-2; perhaps TRBD1 as D (5 bases). The CDR3 totals 12 residues. V lost 2 bases and J lost 7, with 5 bases in between. In germline, CDR1 is LNHDA, CDR2 SQIVND (reference sequence). The CDR3 sequence is CASSIRGGELFF. The DNA for the CDR3 is TGTGCCAGTAGTATAAGGGGCGGGGAGCTGTTTTTT.

The chain combines TRBV2 with TRBJ2-3; the D gene is possibly TRBD1 (5 bases). CDR1 is SNHLY, CDR2 FYNNEI, per germline. V lost 4 bases and J lost 4, with 12 bases in between. The CDR3 extends over 14 amino acids. In DNA, the CDR3 is TGTGCCAGCAGTGTGGGGCCCGGCGCAGATACGCAGTATTTT. Amino acid sequence: CASSVGPGADTQYF.

This clone is a singleton in its sample. V is TRBV5-1 and J is TRBJ1-4, with a tentative D call TRBD1 (5 bases). The V end lost 4 bases, the J end lost 3 bases, and 10 bases lay between the germline ends. CDR1 SGHRS and CDR2 YFSETQ come from the germline V gene. CDR3 length equals 14 residues. The CDR3 sequence: CASSGGTSNEKLFF. CDR3 sequence (DNA): TGCGCCAGCAGCGGCGGGACCTCTAATGAAAAACTGTTTTTT.

This clone was picked up many times. The chain employs TRBV9 and TRBJ1-1; D not resolved. This CDR3 has 14 amino acids. V was clipped by 1 base and J by 3 bases, with 10 bases between them. Germline CDR1 SGDLS, CDR2 YYNGEE. The CDR3 loop is CASSVTWVDTEAFF. CDR3 nucleotide sequence: TGTGCCAGCAGCGTAACATGGGTAGACACTGAAGCTTTCTTT.

J is TRBJ2-7 and V is TRBV30; D is perhaps TRBD1 (5 bases). This CDR3 spans 12 amino acids. CDR1 is GTSNPN, CDR2 SVGIG, per germline (reference sequence). Between the trimmed V and J ends, which lost 7 bases and 2 bases, there was a span of 12 bases. CDR3 sequence reads: CASLTDTYEQYF. For the CDR3, the DNA is TGTGCCTCACTGACAGATACCTACGAGCAGTACTTC.

The rearrangement joins TRBV11-2 to TRBJ1-2; 10 bases fit TRBD1. Germline V CDR1 and CDR2: SGHAT, FQNNGV. The V gene end was trimmed by 4 bases and the J gene end by 4 bases; junction bases not matched to a gene: 9. This CDR3 is 16 amino acids long. CDR3 residues: CASSSEIRTGGYGYTF. CDR3 nucleotide sequence: TGTGCCAGCAGCTCAGAGATACGGACAGGGGGCTATGGCTACACCTTC.

The chain links TRBV4-1 to TRBJ2-7; D might be TRBD2 (6 bases). V gave up 0 bases and J gave up 3 bases, with 18 bases separating them. Germline V CDR1 and CDR2: MGHRA, YSYEKL. This CDR3 spans 17 amino acids. CDR3 loop: CASSQDWRDSSIYEQYF. CDR3 coding DNA: TGCGCCAGCAGCCAAGATTGGAGGGATTCCAGTATCTACGAGCAGTACTTC.

The genes are TRBV2 and TRBJ1-5; the D gene is possibly TRBD1 (6 bases). With 4 bases removed from V and 6 bases from J, the gap between germline ends came to 7 bases. Germline V gene sequence: CDR1 SNHLY, CDR2 FYNNEI. The CDR3 totals 12 residues. In DNA form, the CDR3 reads TGTGCCAGCAGTGGGACAGCTCAGCCCCAGCATTTT. Residues: CASSGTAQPQHF. Based on the CDR3 plus reference TRBV2 and TRBJ1-5, the full variable domain is EPEVTQTPSHQVTQMGQEVILRCVPISNHLYFYWYRQILGQKVEFLVSFYNNEISEKSEIFDDQFSVERPDGSNFTLKIRSTKLEDSAMYFCASSGTAQPQHFGDGTRLSIL.

V is TRBV14 and J is TRBJ2-5; possible D gene TRBD2, 5 bases. Looked up from germline, CDR1 is SGHDN and CDR2 is FVKESK. The germline V and J ends were trimmed by 3 bases and 4 bases, with 12 bases remaining between them. The CDR3 has 14 residues. CDR3 region: CASSHSLAGETQYF. The CDR3 DNA follows: TGTGCCAGCAGCCATAGCCTAGCCGGAGAGACCCAGTACTTC.